The 13 T cell receptor beta chains presented below share a single source sample, sequenced in a study of Graves' ophthalmopathy and Graves' hyperthyroidism. Transcripts of RNA were the source for amplifying TCR beta CDR3 regions. Second-round multiplex PCR came after a first-round RT-PCR that employed HTBI primers. TCRdb ran MiXCR on the multiplex PCR reads and lists one entry per CDR3 protein. The sample records hundreds of thousands of distinct CDR3 sequences, 22% being singletons. Sequencing was done on a sample of peripheral blood. The receptors stem from a woman younger than 30 with stable Graves' hyperthyroidism. Some clones in this sample may be carry-over from other donors' samples.

The rearrangement uses TRBV9 and TRBJ2-7; 7 bases map to TRBD2. Germline CDR1 is SGDLS and CDR2 is YYNGEE. With V trimmed by 4 bases and J by 3 bases, 10 bases remained unmatched. The CDR3 totals 15 residues. CDR3 sequence (DNA): TGTGCCAGCAGCCTCGACAGCGGGGCGTACTACGAGCAGTACTTC. Protein product: CASSLDSGAYYEQYF.

This clonotype was found a few times. CDR3 DNA sequence: TGCAGCGTTGAAAGGAACAGAGTCTATGGCTACACCTTC. Its protein is CSVERNRVYGYTF. The chain links TRBV29-1 to TRBJ1-2; D not certain. This CDR3 contains 13 residues. CDR1 is SQVTM and CDR2 is ANQGSEA in the germline V gene. V was cut by 2 bases and J by 4 bases, with 11 bases left in between.

The rearrangement joins TRBV24-1 to TRBJ2-5; TRBD1 matches at 8 bases. Germline trimming cut 2 bases from V and 2 bases from J; bases unmatched to any gene: 3. CDR1 is KGHDR and CDR2 is SFDVKD in the germline V gene. This CDR3 spans 15 amino acids. This CDR3 reads CATSDSTGAQETQYF. The CDR3 DNA reads TGTGCCACCAGTGATTCGACAGGGGCACAAGAGACCCAGTACTTC.

This clonotype has a count of ten or more. The chain links TRBV15 to TRBJ2-6, with D hard to call. CDR1 and CDR2 (germline): LNHNV, YYDKDF (reference sequence). This CDR3 is 15 amino acids long. Trimming pared 3 bases from V and 1 base from J, leaving 7 bases between. CDR3 residues: CATSRRDSGANVLTF. CDR3 DNA: TGTGCCACCAGCAGGAGAGATTCTGGGGCCAACGTCCTGACTTTC.

The table lists this clonotype with a few counts. Lacking the conserved final phenylalanine or tryptophan, this CDR3 likely reflects a read error. The DNA of the CDR3 is TGTGCCAGCAGCCGAGGGGACACCCAAGAGACCCAGTACTCC. Encoded protein: CASSRGDTQETQYS. This sequence joins TRBV6-1 and TRBJ2-5, with D maybe TRBD1 (6 bases). The CDR3 has 14 residues. Germline V gives CDR1 MNHNS, CDR2 SASEGT. Trimming took 6 bases from V and 1 from J, leaving 12 bases between them.

This clonotype was observed many times. The chain links TRBV12-3 or TRBV12-4 to TRBJ1-5; D is unresolved. The V and J ends lost 4 bases and 0 bases respectively, with 7 bases between them. This CDR3 is built from 14 residues. The DNA for the CDR3 is TGTGCCAGCAGTTCACATGATAGCAATCAGCCCCAGCATTTT. Its protein product is CASSSHDSNQPQHF.

This clonotype has at least ten counts. This rearrangement joins TRBV20-1 to TRBJ1-1, with 11 positions matching TRBD1. Germline V gene lookup returns CDR1 DFQATT and CDR2 SNEGSKA (reference sequence). V gave up 5 bases and J gave up 8 bases; unmatched junction bases: 16. This CDR3 is built from 16 residues. This chain's CDR3 is CSACGLPGDRGSEAFF. Written as DNA, the CDR3 is TGCAGTGCTTGTGGACTTCCGGGGGACAGGGGGTCGGAAGCTTTCTTT.

This clonotype occurred many times. The V call is TRBV29-1, the J call TRBJ2-5; D is possibly TRBD1 (5 bases). Germline CDR1 is SQVTM and CDR2 is ANQGSEA. The length of the CDR3 is 12 residues. The ends were cut back, 7 bases at V and 2 bases at J, with 11 bases in the middle. The CDR3 nucleotides read TGCAGCGGAGGACAAAGACAAGAGACCCAGTACTTC. Amino acid sequence: CSGGQRQETQYF. The full variable domain, in which reference TRBV29-1 and TRBJ2-5 provide the parts outside the CDR3, is SAVISQKPSRDICQRGTSLTIQCQVDSQVTMMFWYRQQPGQSLTLIATANQGSEATYESGFVIDKFPISRPNLTFSTLTVSNMSPEDSSIYLCSGGQRQETQYFGPGTRLLVL.

This clonotype was recorded at least ten times. The chain carries TRBV6-4 and TRBJ2-7; 9 positions agree with TRBD2. V was pared by 5 bases and J by 0 bases, with 14 bases of the junction left unmatched. Germline CDR1 and CDR2: MRHNA and SNTAGT. The CDR3 extends over 18 amino acids. CDR3 bases: TGTGCCAGCAGTCACCCACCGGGACTAGCTTTTAGCTCCTACGAGCAGTACTTC. Amino acid sequence: CASSHPPGLAFSSYEQYF.

CDR3 protein: CASSFVGGVNTEAFF. The CDR3 bases are TGTGCCAGCAGCTTTGTCGGCGGAGTGAACACTGAAGCTTTCTTT. This sequence joins TRBV7-2 and TRBJ1-1; D is uncertain. Germline V gives CDR1 SGHTA, CDR2 FQGNSA. V was shortened by 3 bases and J by 0 bases, with 11 bases between the two germline ends. The CDR3 is made up of 15 amino acids.

The chain carries TRBV5-1 and TRBJ2-7; 11 bases are shared with TRBD1. The germline CDR1 and CDR2 sequences are SGHRS and YFSETQ. V lost 0 bases to trimming and J lost 0 bases; unmatched junction nucleotides: 11. The CDR3 spans 19 residues. The CDR3 here is CASSLVRTGGVGYSYEQYF. CDR3 DNA: TGCGCCAGCAGCTTGGTGCGGACAGGGGGCGTAGGGTACTCCTACGAGCAGTACTTC. The full variable domain, rest sourced from reference TRBV5-1 and TRBJ2-7, is KAGVTQTPRYLIKTRGQQVTLSCSPISGHRSVSWYQQTPGQGLQFLFEYFSETQRNKGNFPGRFSGRQFSNSRSEMNVSTLELGDSALYLCASSLVRTGGVGYSYEQYFGPGTRLTVT.

Here the CDR3 DNA reads TGCGCCAGCAGCCAGACAGAAGTCGCTAACTATGGCTACACCTTC. Amino acid sequence: CASSQTEVANYGYTF. V gene TRBV5-1 combines with J gene TRBJ1-2; possibly TRBD1 for D (5 bases). The CDR3 extends over 15 amino acids. Germline CDR1 SGHRS, CDR2 YFSETQ. V dropped 4 bases and J dropped 0 bases, with 13 bases sitting between them.

This clonotype was counted at least ten times. This chain joins TRBV11-1 and TRBJ2-2, with D possibly being TRBD1 (6 bases). This CDR3 is built from 16 residues. In germline, CDR1 is SGHAT, CDR2 FQDESV (reference sequence). V was pared by 5 bases and J by 4 bases, with 17 bases between. The CDR3 sequence is CASSRPRGKGTGELFF. CDR3 in DNA: TGTGCCAGCAGCCGACCGAGGGGGAAGGGCACCGGGGAGCTGTTTTTT.